One TCR beta chain is described in this entry. This sample stems from a study of blood T cell repertoires in COVID-19. On the study more broadly: T cells, B-cell-depleted T cells, or PBMCs supplied cDNA or gDNA.

Sequenced by immunoSEQ multiplex PCR; TCRdb stores in-frame clones only, minus some. The sample yields 20,000 to 25,000 clones, 80% to 90% seen once. The CDR3 is 17 amino acids. The J gene is TRBJ2-2, the V gene TRBV21-1; the DNA was not used to check the table's D call, TRBD1. TRBV21-1 is a recognized pseudogene. The TCR comes from a human donor with acute or convalescent COVID-19. The donor label of this sample is uncertain. Sample: peripheral blood. CDR3 DNA sequence: TGTGCCAGCAGCACGTCGGGACAGGGGTATGGCACCGGGGAGCTGTTTTTT. Translation: CASSTSGQGYGTGELFF.